The rows below give T cell receptor beta chains drawn from one sample of a study of blood T cell repertoires in COVID-19. Clones were sequenced by immunoSEQ multiplex PCR, and TCRdb holds only the in-frame ones, with some missing. The data contain over 80,000 clones, around nine tenths of them seen just once; the ten biggest clones take up under 2%. The sample taken for sequencing was peripheral blood. These receptors came from a man aged 55 to 69 with acute or convalescent COVID-19. Each CDR3 is given with its conserved first and last residue. D genes are given only for firm matches.

d_gene: TRBD1; j_gene: TRBJ1-3; v_gene: TRBV11-2; CDR3nt: TGTGCCAGCAGCTTAGATCGTCTTGGGACAGTCTCTGGAAACACCATATATTTT; CDR3aa: CASSLDRLGTVSGNTIYF
d_gene: NA; j_gene: TRBJ1-5; v_gene: TRBV6-6; CDR3nt: TGTGCCAGCAGTTACTCAGGAGTTCAGCCCCAGCATTTT; CDR3aa: CASSYSGVQPQHF
d_gene: NA; j_gene: TRBJ2-7; v_gene: TRBV10-3; CDR3nt: TGTGCCATCAGTCTAGGTTCCTACGAGCAGTACTTC; CDR3aa: CAISLGSYEQYF
d_gene: NA; j_gene: TRBJ2-5; v_gene: TRBV20-1; CDR3nt: TGCAGTGCCTGGGCGGAGACCCAGTACTTC; CDR3aa: CSAWAETQYF
d_gene: NA; j_gene: TRBJ1-1; v_gene: TRBV6-6; CDR3nt: TGTGCCAGCACCGAACAGGGAAGAAGGACTGAAGCTTTCTTT; CDR3aa: CASTEQGRRTEAFF
d_gene: TRBD1; j_gene: TRBJ2-3; v_gene: TRBV9; CDR3nt: TGTGCCAGCAGCGTAGAAGGGGAGATGGTGAGACAGGGGTTCTACGCTACGCAGTATTTT; CDR3aa: CASSVEGEMVRQGFYATQYF
d_gene: TRBD1; j_gene: TRBJ2-1; v_gene: TRBV24-1; CDR3nt: TGTGCCACCAGTGATTTAAGAGGACAGGGGGCCGATGAGCAGTTCTTC; CDR3aa: CATSDLRGQGADEQFF
d_gene: TRBD1; j_gene: TRBJ2-3; v_gene: TRBV12-5; CDR3nt: TGTGCTAGTGGTACCGGGACAGGGTCCGATACGCAGTATTTT; CDR3aa: CASGTGTGSDTQYF
d_gene: TRBD1; j_gene: TRBJ2-7; v_gene: TRBV19; CDR3nt: TGTGCCAGTAGTATGGGACAGGGTTTCTACGAGCAGTACTTC; CDR3aa: CASSMGQGFYEQYF
d_gene: TRBD1; j_gene: TRBJ1-1; v_gene: TRBV6-5; CDR3nt: TGTGCCAGCAGCCCCTCGAACAGGGGGATAGCTTTCTTT; CDR3aa: CASSPSNRGIAFF
d_gene: TRBD1; j_gene: TRBJ2-4; v_gene: TRBV7-2; CDR3nt: TGTGCCAGCAGCTCACAGGGGGGCAGTCAGTACTTC; CDR3aa: CASSSQGGSQYF
d_gene: NA; j_gene: TRBJ2-1; v_gene: TRBV20-1; CDR3nt: TGCAGTGCTAGTAGGGGCCAGGGCAATGAGCAGTTCTTC; CDR3aa: CSASRGQGNEQFF
d_gene: TRBD1; j_gene: TRBJ1-4; v_gene: TRBV24-1; CDR3nt: TGTGCCACCAGTGATTCAGGGGGCGGTGAAAAACTGTTTTTT; CDR3aa: CATSDSGGGEKLFF
d_gene: TRBD1; j_gene: TRBJ2-7; v_gene: TRBV7-3; CDR3nt: TGTGCCAGCAGCCTCGACGGGACAGAGGGTCGCGAGCAGTACTTC; CDR3aa: CASSLDGTEGREQYF
d_gene: TRBD1; j_gene: TRBJ1-2; v_gene: TRBV24-1; CDR3nt: TGTGCCACCAGCAATACAGGGGATTCGGGAGGCTACACCTTC; CDR3aa: CATSNTGDSGGYTF
d_gene: NA; j_gene: TRBJ1-1; v_gene: TRBV11-2; CDR3nt: TGTGCCAGCAGCTTAGGAGCCGGGAGGGTGTATCGGACTGAAGCTTTCTTT; CDR3aa: CASSLGAGRVYRTEAFF
d_gene: NA; j_gene: TRBJ1-1; v_gene: TRBV9; CDR3nt: TGTGCCAGCAGCGTAGATTACAGGCCGAACACTGAAGCTTTCTTT; CDR3aa: CASSVDYRPNTEAFF
d_gene: NA; j_gene: TRBJ1-1; v_gene: TRBV21-1; CDR3nt: TGTGCCAGCAGCAAAGCGGGAGTAGGAACTGAAGCTTTCTTT; CDR3aa: CASSKAGVGTEAFF
d_gene: NA; j_gene: TRBJ1-2; v_gene: TRBV12-3/TRBV12-4; CDR3nt: TGTGCCAGCAGTGAACACAGGGTAGGCTACACCTTC; CDR3aa: CASSEHRVGYTF
d_gene: NA; j_gene: TRBJ2-7; v_gene: TRBV19; CDR3nt: TGTGCCACCCTGGGGACTGGGGTGGACGAGCAGTACTTC; CDR3aa: CATLGTGVDEQYF
d_gene: NA; j_gene: TRBJ2-1; v_gene: TRBV5-1; CDR3nt: TGCGCCAGCAGCTTCGAGCCGTCCTACAATGAGCAGTTCTTC; CDR3aa: CASSFEPSYNEQFF
d_gene: TRBD1; j_gene: TRBJ2-3; v_gene: TRBV14; CDR3nt: TGTGCCAGCAGCCCACGACAGGGAGTCACAGATACGCAGTATTTT; CDR3aa: CASSPRQGVTDTQYF